This T cell receptor beta chain is from a study of control samples from healthy donors and cancer patients. Trimming removed 3 bases at V and 4 bases at J, with 11 bases between. Germline lookup yields CDR1 DFQATT and CDR2 SNEGSKA (reference sequence). There are 13 residues in the CDR3. Method: immunoSEQ multiplex PCR; TCRdb's copy keeps in-frame clones and lacks some. The repertoire has roughly 120,000 clones, around 89% of them found once; the top ten carry almost 40%. The rearrangement uses TRBV20-1 and TRBJ2-3, with a possible D match to TRBD2 (5 bases). Sequenced material: blood. This TCR came from a man between 45 and 60 years old in good health. The CDR3 sequence is CSASFGEADTQYF. The CDR3 DNA follows: TGCAGTGCTAGTTTCGGGGAAGCAGATACGCAGTATTTT.